This record covers a single T cell receptor (beta chain). V was trimmed by 0 bases and J by 4 bases, leaving 10 bases between them. The CDR3 totals 15 residues. Germline assignment: CDR1 SGHVS and CDR2 FQNEAQ. This entry is derived from a study of Graves' ophthalmopathy and Graves' hyperthyroidism. Overall study: Specimen type is peripheral blood, obtained at initial diagnosis before any treatment.

From RNA, the CDR3 regions of TCR beta chains were amplified and sequenced. Following a first-round RT-PCR that used HTBI primers, a second-round multiplex PCR was carried out. In TCRdb, the multiplex PCR reads were re-called with MiXCR into one record per CDR3 protein. This table holds some 370,000 distinct CDR3 sequences, about 17% found once. The origin of this receptor is an adult woman with stable Graves' hyperthyroidism. The chain has TRBV7-8 and TRBJ1-3; weak D call: TRBD1 (6 bases). The source material was peripheral blood. The CDR3 region has the DNA TGTGCCAGCAGCTTAGCGCCAGGGGCAGGAAACACCATATATTTT. It yields the protein CASSLAPGAGNTIYF.